These 11 T cell receptor beta chains came from one sample sequenced in a study of T cells in Graves' hyperthyroidism and ophthalmopathy. The source material, RNA transcripts, was used to amplify TCR beta CDR3 regions. The HTBI set primed first-round TCR CDR3 RT-PCR. MiXCR, applied by TCRdb to the multiplex PCR reads, yields one record per CDR3 protein. The sample gives about 250,000 distinct CDR3 sequences, about 24% of which show up once; about 40% is in the top ten. What was sequenced was blood. The receptors come from a woman aged 40 to 50 with Graves' ophthalmopathy.

This clonotype was observed many times. The chain has TRBV9 and TRBJ2-7, with unresolved D. Deletions cut 0 bases from V and 7 bases from J, with 14 bases between. CDR3 length: 14 amino acids. Germline V lookup: CDR1 SGDLS, CDR2 YYNGEE. The chain's CDR3 is CASSVGADRGEQYF. CDR3 DNA sequence: TGTGCCAGCAGCGTAGGGGCGGATCGAGGTGAGCAGTACTTC.

This clonotype was detected ten times or more. V is TRBV18 and J is TRBJ2-4; D gene ambiguous. Germline CDR1 reads KGHSH; CDR2 reads LQKENI. Trimming left V 3 bases short and J 7 bases short, with 10 bases between. CDR3 size: 13 residues. In DNA form, the CDR3 reads TGTGCCAGCTCACCGCAAACTGGGAACATTCAGTACTTC. This gives the protein CASSPQTGNIQYF.

This clonotype has at least ten counts. V is TRBV4-2 and J is TRBJ2-2; D is unresolved. Germline V gives CDR1 LGHNA, CDR2 YNFKEQ. There are 12 residues in the CDR3. Between the trimmed V and J ends, which lost 4 bases and 6 bases, there was a span of 6 bases. In DNA, the CDR3 is TGTGCCAGCAGCCGAAACGCCGGGGAGCTGTTTTTT. Protein sequence: CASSRNAGELFF.

In its sample, this clonotype was seen once. The chain is built from TRBV27 and TRBJ2-2; 10 bases match TRBD1. The CDR3 is made up of 19 amino acids. The J segment lost 5 bases and the V segment lost 4 bases, leaving 16 bases of the junction unmatched. Germline values: CDR1 MNHEY, CDR2 SMNVEV (reference sequence). For the CDR3, the DNA is TGTGCCAGCAGTTATTTCCCAAACGACAGGGGGCAGTGGACCGGGGAGCTGTTTTTT. Protein: CASSYFPNDRGQWTGELFF.

This clonotype was recorded at least ten times. The chain recombines TRBV20-1 with TRBJ1-5, with a possible D match to TRBD1 (5 bases). Germline CDR1 reads DFQATT; CDR2 reads SNEGSKA (reference sequence). The CDR3 spans 16 residues. Trimming took 4 bases from V and 7 from J, leaving 23 bases between them. CDR3 DNA sequence: TGCAGTGCTATAGACTGGGGCTCAGGCATAGGGCAGCCCCAGCATTTT. It specifies CSAIDWGSGIGQPQHF.

This clonotype has at least ten counts. V is TRBV6-5 and J is TRBJ2-6, with D perhaps TRBD1 (6 bases). The V gene's germline CDR1 is MNHEY and CDR2 SVGAGI. V was pared by 4 bases and J by 2 bases, with 9 bases between. CDR3 length: 15 residues. The CDR3: CASSSTGTGANVLTF. The CDR3 DNA reads as TGTGCCAGCAGTTCTACAGGGACTGGGGCCAACGTCCTGACTTTC.

This clonotype was counted many times. The chain employs TRBV6-1 and TRBJ1-5; D gene unclear. The ends were cut back, 1 base at V and 6 bases at J, with 7 bases in the middle. Germline assignment: CDR1 MNHNS and CDR2 SASEGT. There are 13 residues in the CDR3. The CDR3 here is CASSEGLLQPQHF. As DNA, the CDR3 is TGTGCCAGCAGTGAAGGACTTCTTCAGCCCCAGCATTTT.

This clonotype was detected many times. The chain uses TRBV12-3 or TRBV12-4 and TRBJ1-2, with D unresolved. The CDR3 runs to 14 residues. V was clipped by 7 bases and J by 0 bases, with 12 bases between them. CDR3: CASNPRSANYGYTF. The CDR3 region has the DNA TGTGCCAGCAACCCACGGTCAGCTAACTATGGCTACACCTTC.

CDR3 coding DNA: TGTGCCAGCAGTGACAGGGTGGGCTACGGTGGCAATCAGCCCCAGCATTTT. This encodes CASSDRVGYGGNQPQHF. J is TRBJ1-5 and V is TRBV6-4, with D uncertain. The length of the CDR3 is 17 residues. Germline CDR1 MRHNA, CDR2 SNTAGT. The V gene lost 2 bases and the J gene lost 2 bases, with 16 bases spanning the gap.

This chain connects TRBV28 to TRBJ1-1, with D possibly being TRBD1 (5 bases). V lost 1 base and J lost 7, with 16 bases in between. Germline V gene sequence: CDR1 MDHEN, CDR2 SYDVKM. The CDR3 has 15 residues. This chain's CDR3 is CASSLSLQGTGEAFF. DNA for the CDR3: TGTGCCAGCAGTTTATCCCTCCAGGGTACGGGTGAAGCTTTCTTT.

This clonotype has a count of ten or more. V gene TRBV28 combines with J gene TRBJ2-7, with 12 bases aligning to TRBD1. CDR1 is MDHEN and CDR2 is SYDVKM in the germline V gene. Trimming at V came to 0 bases and at J to 5 bases, leaving 5 bases not matched to a gene. The CDR3 covers 16 residues. The CDR3 loop reads CASSLWLGQGADEQYF. The CDR3 region has the DNA TGTGCCAGCAGTTTATGGTTGGGACAGGGGGCGGACGAGCAGTACTTC.